Listed below are T cell receptor beta chains from one sample, sequenced in a study of cytomegalovirus exposure and HLA in healthy donors. The repertoire was sequenced with immunoSEQ multiplex PCR; TCRdb's copy has only in-frame clones and lacks some. The sample includes more than 100,000 clones, roughly three fifths of them seen just once. Sequenced input: PBMCs. Receptors were obtained from a woman aged 35 to 49 in good health and CMV-seropositive. Each CDR3 is given with its conserved first and last residue. A D gene is named only where the DNA matches it firmly. Rows may omit the clone size; those that give it use once, few, many or a size class.

d_gene: TRBD2
j_gene: TRBJ2-3
v_gene: TRBV7-9
abundance: NA
CDR3aa: CASSPSGGSTDTQYF
CDR3nt: TGTGCCAGCAGCCCGAGCGGGGGAAGCACAGATACGCAGTATTTT

d_gene: NA
j_gene: TRBJ2-3
v_gene: TRBV6-4
abundance: NA
CDR3aa: CASSERVTDTQYF
CDR3nt: TGTGCCAGCAGTGAACGGGTTACAGATACGCAGTATTTT

d_gene: TRBD1
j_gene: TRBJ1-2
v_gene: TRBV6-1
abundance: NA
CDR3aa: CASSAQPGTAYGYTF
CDR3nt: TGTGCCAGCAGTGCCCAACCGGGGACAGCCTATGGCTACACCTTC

d_gene: NA
j_gene: TRBJ2-3
v_gene: TRBV9
abundance: NA
CDR3aa: CASSGTGTYTDTQYF
CDR3nt: TGTGCCAGCAGCGGAACCGGGACTTACACAGATACGCAGTATTTT

d_gene: TRBD1
j_gene: TRBJ1-1
v_gene: TRBV7-9
abundance: few
CDR3aa: CASSPTGTGVNTEAFF
CDR3nt: TGTGCCAGCAGCCCGACGGGGACAGGGGTAAACACTGAAGCTTTCTTT

d_gene: TRBD1
j_gene: TRBJ2-7
v_gene: TRBV7-3
abundance: NA
CDR3aa: CASSSPGQGIYEQYF
CDR3nt: TGTGCCAGCAGCTCGCCGGGACAGGGTATCTACGAGCAGTACTTC

d_gene: NA
j_gene: TRBJ1-2
v_gene: TRBV2
abundance: NA
CDR3aa: CASKVLDTGGYTF
CDR3nt: TGTGCCAGCAAGGTTTTGGACACTGGGGGCTACACCTTC

d_gene: NA
j_gene: TRBJ2-3
v_gene: TRBV28
abundance: NA
CDR3aa: CASSHDGIRADTQYF
CDR3nt: TGTGCCAGCAGCCACGACGGGATCCGCGCGGATACGCAGTATTTT

d_gene: TRBD1
j_gene: TRBJ2-7
v_gene: TRBV29-1
abundance: NA
CDR3aa: CSVERGGGYEQYF
CDR3nt: TGCAGCGTTGAGCGAGGGGGCGGGTACGAGCAGTACTTC

d_gene: NA
j_gene: TRBJ1-2
v_gene: TRBV10-2
abundance: NA
CDR3aa: CASIGEGKAGGYTF
CDR3nt: TGCGCCAGCATCGGGGAGGGAAAGGCTGGGGGCTACACCTTC

d_gene: TRBD2
j_gene: TRBJ2-3
v_gene: TRBV6-4
abundance: NA
CDR3aa: CASSDSGGSTDTQYF
CDR3nt: TGTGCCAGCAGTGACTCCGGGGGGAGCACAGATACGCAGTATTTT

d_gene: TRBD1
j_gene: TRBJ1-3
v_gene: TRBV6-1
abundance: few
CDR3aa: CASSAGGTVLAGNTIYF
CDR3nt: TGTGCCAGCAGTGCCGGTGGGACAGTCCTGGCTGGAAACACCATATATTTT

d_gene: TRBD1
j_gene: TRBJ1-5
v_gene: TRBV2
abundance: NA
CDR3aa: CASSDPGQGISNQPQHF
CDR3nt: TGTGCCAGCAGTGACCCGGGACAGGGCATTAGCAATCAGCCCCAGCATTTT

d_gene: TRBD1
j_gene: TRBJ2-3
v_gene: TRBV5-1
abundance: NA
CDR3aa: CASSDSGTGTETQYF
CDR3nt: TGCGCCAGCAGCGACTCCGGGACAGGGACGGAGACGCAGTATTTT

d_gene: TRBD1
j_gene: TRBJ2-7
v_gene: TRBV14
abundance: few
CDR3aa: CASSLYGQGYEQYF
CDR3nt: TGTGCCAGCAGCCTATATGGACAGGGCTACGAGCAGTACTTC

d_gene: TRBD1
j_gene: TRBJ2-5
v_gene: TRBV11-3
abundance: NA
CDR3aa: CASSRGGQGRETQYF
CDR3nt: TGTGCCAGCAGCAGGGGAGGACAGGGAAGGGAGACCCAGTACTTC

d_gene: NA
j_gene: TRBJ2-7
v_gene: TRBV7-9
abundance: NA
CDR3aa: CSSSPDGFGRGDEQYF
CDR3nt: TGTTCCAGCAGCCCCGACGGTTTTGGGCGGGGTGACGAGCAGTACTTC

d_gene: NA
j_gene: TRBJ1-6
v_gene: TRBV6-1
abundance: NA
CDR3aa: CASSEGATGSPLHF
CDR3nt: TGTGCCAGCAGTGAGGGGGCTACGGGTTCACCCCTCCACTTT

d_gene: NA
j_gene: TRBJ2-2
v_gene: TRBV9
abundance: NA
CDR3aa: CASSAGLTNTGELFF
CDR3nt: TGTGCCAGCAGCGCCGGACTAACGAACACCGGGGAGCTGTTTTTT

d_gene: NA
j_gene: TRBJ2-1
v_gene: TRBV5-8
abundance: once
CDR3aa: CASSALKPAEQFF
CDR3nt: TGTGCCAGCAGCGCACTAAAGCCGGCCGAGCAGTTCTTC

d_gene: TRBD2
j_gene: TRBJ2-7
v_gene: TRBV6-1
abundance: NA
CDR3aa: CASSVTIAGGIREQYF
CDR3nt: TGTGCCAGCAGTGTAACTATAGCGGGTGGAATAAGGGAGCAGTACTTC

d_gene: NA
j_gene: TRBJ2-5
v_gene: TRBV14
abundance: NA
CDR3aa: CASSQVTWRAQYF
CDR3nt: TGTGCCAGCAGCCAAGTTACCTGGAGGGCCCAGTACTTC

d_gene: TRBD1
j_gene: TRBJ2-7
v_gene: TRBV7-6
abundance: NA
CDR3aa: CASSKGQGGTYEQYF
CDR3nt: TGTGCCAGCAGCAAAGGACAGGGAGGCACCTACGAGCAGTACTTC

d_gene: NA
j_gene: TRBJ2-6
v_gene: TRBV5-1
abundance: NA
CDR3aa: CASSSGVGANVLTF
CDR3nt: TGCGCCAGCAGCTCAGGGGTCGGGGCCAACGTCCTGACTTTC

d_gene: NA
j_gene: TRBJ1-1
v_gene: TRBV18
abundance: NA
CDR3aa: CASSPRQANTEAFF
CDR3nt: TGTGCCAGCTCACCACGACAGGCGAACACTGAAGCTTTCTTT

d_gene: TRBD2
j_gene: TRBJ2-3
v_gene: TRBV10-1
abundance: NA
CDR3aa: CASSRTSGSETDTQYF
CDR3nt: TGCGCCAGCAGTCGGACTAGCGGGTCGGAGACAGATACGCAGTATTTT

d_gene: TRBD1
j_gene: TRBJ2-2
v_gene: TRBV30
abundance: NA
CDR3aa: CAWRRDSIIGELFF
CDR3nt: TGTGCCTGGCGCCGGGACAGTATTATCGGGGAGCTGTTTTTT

d_gene: NA
j_gene: TRBJ2-7
v_gene: TRBV28
abundance: NA
CDR3aa: CASSLRLGGYEQYF
CDR3nt: TGTGCCAGCAGCCTCAGGCTGGGCGGGTACGAGCAGTACTTC

d_gene: NA
j_gene: TRBJ1-2
v_gene: TRBV11-2
abundance: NA
CDR3aa: CASSIDSMQGPRYGYTF
CDR3nt: TGTGCCAGCAGCATAGATAGTATGCAGGGCCCACGCTATGGCTACACCTTC

d_gene: NA
j_gene: TRBJ2-3
v_gene: TRBV2
abundance: few
CDR3aa: CASSNLPPTGLRDTQYF
CDR3nt: TGTGCCAGCAGCAACTTACCACCGACAGGCCTCCGAGATACGCAGTATTTT

d_gene: NA
j_gene: TRBJ2-5
v_gene: TRBV5-6
abundance: NA
CDR3aa: CASSPASGQPGRETQYF
CDR3nt: TGTGCCAGCAGCCCAGCGTCCGGACAGCCGGGACGGGAGACCCAGTACTTC

d_gene: NA
j_gene: TRBJ2-5
v_gene: TRBV19
abundance: NA
CDR3aa: CASSMSPGQPLQETQYF
CDR3nt: TGTGCCAGTAGTATGTCTCCGGGACAACCCCTTCAAGAGACCCAGTACTTC

d_gene: NA
j_gene: TRBJ2-7
v_gene: TRBV6-5
abundance: NA
CDR3aa: CASSYSYGYEQYF
CDR3nt: TGTGCCAGCAGTTACTCTTACGGTTACGAGCAGTACTTC

d_gene: NA
j_gene: TRBJ2-7
v_gene: TRBV5-5
abundance: NA
CDR3aa: CASSPPSYEQYF
CDR3nt: TGTGCCAGCAGCCCCCCCAGCTACGAGCAGTACTTC

d_gene: NA
j_gene: TRBJ1-5
v_gene: TRBV7-3
abundance: NA
CDR3aa: CASSSPGDNQPQHF
CDR3nt: TGTGCCAGCAGCTCTCCCGGGGACAATCAGCCCCAGCATTTT

d_gene: NA
j_gene: TRBJ1-2
v_gene: TRBV6-5
abundance: few
CDR3aa: CASTLAGSGGGYTF
CDR3nt: TGTGCCAGCACCCTCGCGGGGAGTGGTGGTGGCTACACCTTC

d_gene: NA
j_gene: TRBJ1-6
v_gene: TRBV5-1
abundance: NA
CDR3aa: CASSFSDIPDSPLHF
CDR3nt: TGCGCCAGCAGCTTCTCCGACATCCCTGATTCACCCCTCCACTTT

d_gene: NA
j_gene: TRBJ1-6
v_gene: TRBV6-1
abundance: NA
CDR3aa: CASLLRQANNSPLHF
CDR3nt: TGTGCCAGCCTCCTCCGGCAGGCAAATAATTCACCCCTCCACTTT